The rows below give T cell receptor beta chains drawn from one sample of a study of tumor T cells in aggressive B-cell lymphoma. Sequencing used immunoSEQ multiplex PCR; TCRdb keeps in-frame clones, though not all of them. The table lists approximately 1,200 clones, 80% to 90% of them singletons, with around 10% in the top ten. The sequencing sample was made of tumor tissue. The receptors stem from an adult with diffuse large B cell lymphoma. The CDR3 runs from the conserved cysteine through the conserved F or W. The D gene is left open where the match is weak. Some rows mark clone size as missing; the rest say once, few, many or name a class of expanded clone.

D: -
V: TRBV7-9
size: -
J: TRBJ2-4
CDR3: CASSPGGPSYF
DNA: TGTGCCAGCAGCCCGGGGGGCCCTTCGTACTTC

D: TRBD1
V: TRBV7-9
size: -
J: TRBJ2-1
CDR3: CASSSVGTGLNEQFF
DNA: TGTGCCAGCAGCTCGGTCGGGACAGGGCTTAATGAGCAGTTCTTC

D: -
V: TRBV2
size: once
J: TRBJ1-2
CDR3: CASSEHPGANYGYTF
DNA: TGTGCCAGCAGTGAACACCCCGGAGCTAACTATGGCTACACCTTC

D: -
V: TRBV27
size: -
J: TRBJ1-5
CDR3: CASSLGGADFQPQHF
DNA: TGTGCCAGCAGTTTAGGGGGGGCGGATTTTCAGCCCCAGCATTTT

D: TRBD1
V: TRBV28
size: -
J: TRBJ2-7
CDR3: CASRQTGQGYEQYF
DNA: TGTGCCAGCAGGCAAACGGGACAGGGCTACGAGCAGTACTTC

D: TRBD2
V: TRBV25-1
size: -
J: TRBJ2-3
CDR3: CASSDSPSGRTDTQYF
DNA: TGTGCCAGCAGTGATAGTCCTAGCGGGCGCACAGATACGCAGTATTTT

D: -
V: TRBV19
size: -
J: TRBJ1-2
CDR3: CASSAGGDTRSHYGYTF
DNA: TGTGCCAGTAGCGCCGGGGGGGACACCCGTTCCCACTATGGCTACACCTTC

D: -
V: TRBV28
size: -
J: TRBJ2-5
CDR3: CASSFWVRGAQETQYF
DNA: TGTGCCAGCAGTTTTTGGGTAAGAGGAGCCCAAGAGACCCAGTACTTC

D: -
V: TRBV10-1
size: -
J: TRBJ2-3
CDR3: CASDLSTGRTDTQYF
DNA: TGCGCCAGCGACCTTAGCACAGGTCGCACAGATACGCAGTATTTT

D: -
V: TRBV14
size: few
J: TRBJ2-7
CDR3: CASSPQQGYEQYF
DNA: TGTGCCAGCAGCCCGCAACAGGGCTACGAGCAGTACTTC

D: TRBD1
V: TRBV6-5
size: -
J: TRBJ1-2
CDR3: CASSYSTQGKFGYTF
DNA: TGTGCCAGCAGTTACTCGACACAGGGGAAGTTTGGCTACACCTTC

D: -
V: TRBV9
size: -
J: TRBJ1-6
CDR3: CASSVEGRGNSPLHF
DNA: TGTGCCAGCAGCGTTGAAGGACGGGGTAATTCACCCCTCCACTTT

D: -
V: TRBV7-6
size: -
J: TRBJ1-1
CDR3: CASSLGGRTNTEAFF
DNA: TGTGCCAGCAGCTTAGGGGGCAGGACGAACACTGAAGCTTTCTTT

D: -
V: TRBV27
size: -
J: TRBJ2-7
CDR3: CASSLDPERQVYEQYF
DNA: TGTGCCAGCAGTTTAGACCCCGAGCGACAGGTCTACGAGCAGTACTTC

D: -
V: TRBV4-2
size: once
J: TRBJ1-6
CDR3: CASSQGGGRDNSPLHF
DNA: TGTGCCAGCAGCCAAGGGGGGGGCAGGGATAATTCACCCCTCCACTTT

D: TRBD1
V: TRBV4-2
size: -
J: TRBJ1-2
CDR3: CASSPTDRGNYGYTF
DNA: TGTGCCAGCAGTCCGACGGACAGGGGGAACTATGGCTACACCTTC

D: -
V: TRBV5-6
size: once
J: TRBJ2-1
CDR3: CASQQGNEQFF
DNA: TGTGCCAGCCAACAGGGCAATGAGCAGTTCTTC

D: -
V: TRBV7-9
size: -
J: TRBJ1-1
CDR3: CASSAVTSPNTEAFF
DNA: TGTGCCAGCAGCGCTGTCACATCTCCCAACACTGAAGCTTTCTTT

D: -
V: TRBV6-5
size: -
J: TRBJ1-3
CDR3: CASRESFSGNTIYF
DNA: TGTGCCAGCAGGGAGAGCTTCTCTGGAAACACCATATATTTT

D: -
V: TRBV11-2
size: -
J: TRBJ2-6
CDR3: CASSAVTGVLTGANVLTF
DNA: TGTGCCAGCAGCGCCGTAACCGGGGTCCTAACTGGGGCCAACGTCCTGACTTTC

D: -
V: TRBV6-1
size: -
J: TRBJ1-6
CDR3: CASSELGAAYLDPCF
DNA: TGTGCCAGCAGTGAACTGGGGGCAGCCTACCTCGACCCTTGTTTC

D: -
V: TRBV5-6
size: once
J: TRBJ1-1
CDR3: CASSLGGLRMNTEAFF
DNA: TGTGCCAGCAGCTTGGGGGGGCTGCGGATGAACACTGAAGCTTTCTTT

D: -
V: TRBV13
size: -
J: TRBJ1-1
CDR3: CASSSTVSVAAFF
DNA: TGTGCCAGCAGCTCAACAGTTTCCGTCGCAGCTTTCTTT

D: TRBD1
V: TRBV6-6
size: -
J: TRBJ2-5
CDR3: CASSYTGQGREQYF
DNA: TGTGCCAGCAGTTACACGGGACAGGGACGGGAGCAGTACTTC

D: TRBD1
V: TRBV27
size: -
J: TRBJ2-1
CDR3: CASSFRDRSNEQFF
DNA: TGTGCCAGCAGTTTCCGGGACAGATCCAATGAGCAGTTCTTC

D: TRBD1
V: TRBV10-3
size: -
J: TRBJ1-1
CDR3: CAISAGQGSNTEAFF
DNA: TGTGCCATCAGTGCAGGACAGGGTTCGAACACTGAAGCTTTCTTT

D: TRBD1
V: TRBV18
size: once
J: TRBJ2-2
CDR3: CASSPGTGFAGELFF
DNA: TGTGCCAGCTCACCGGGGACAGGGTTCGCCGGGGAGCTGTTTTTT

D: -
V: TRBV29-1
size: -
J: TRBJ2-7
CDR3: CSAGKGGSSYEQYF
DNA: TGCAGCGCCGGGAAGGGGGGGAGCTCCTACGAGCAGTACTTC

D: TRBD2
V: TRBV11-2
size: -
J: TRBJ2-1
CDR3: CASSFHSGGAVEQFF
DNA: TGTGCCAGCAGCTTCCATAGCGGGGGGGCTGTTGAGCAGTTCTTC

D: -
V: TRBV7-9
size: -
J: TRBJ1-5
CDR3: CASSQTGGYSNQPQHF
DNA: TGTGCCAGCAGTCAAACCGGAGGCTATAGCAATCAGCCCCAGCATTTT

D: -
V: TRBV5-6
size: -
J: TRBJ2-1
CDR3: CASSLGGYEQFF
DNA: TGTGCCAGCAGCTTAGGAGGGTATGAGCAGTTCTTC

D: TRBD1
V: TRBV5-1
size: -
J: TRBJ2-7
CDR3: CASSSGTGGSYEQYF
DNA: TGCGCCAGCAGCTCCGGGACAGGGGGTTCCTACGAGCAGTACTTC

D: TRBD1
V: TRBV5-1
size: few
J: TRBJ2-7
CDR3: CASSAGTGGREQYF
DNA: TGCGCCAGCAGTGCCGGGACAGGGGGCCGCGAGCAGTACTTC

D: -
V: TRBV7-2
size: few
J: TRBJ1-1
CDR3: CASSLAQGTNTEAFF
DNA: TGTGCCAGCAGCTTGGCACAGGGTACAAACACTGAAGCTTTCTTT

D: -
V: TRBV9
size: -
J: TRBJ1-5
CDR3: CASSAGTGNGNQPQHF
DNA: TGTGCCAGCAGCGCAGGAACAGGGAATGGCAATCAGCCCCAGCATTTT

D: -
V: TRBV27
size: -
J: TRBJ2-3
CDR3: CASSLKGSTDTQYF
DNA: TGTGCCAGCAGCCTAAAAGGGAGTACAGATACGCAGTATTTT